Here is one T cell receptor (beta chain) with its context. These data belong to a study of shared clonotypes between healthy human individuals. At a deep level, the assay was run. Clones were read by immunoSEQ multiplex PCR, and TCRdb kept only the in-frame ones, dropping some. The sample yields over 2 million clones, about 95% seen once. The CDR3 covers 15 residues. Per germline, CDR1 MNHEY and CDR2 SMNVEV (reference sequence). V was shortened by 3 bases and J by 0 bases, with 6 bases between the two germline ends. In the naive CD8 group, cells lacked CD45RO and were positively selected for CCR7, so terminally differentiated effector memory CD45RA+ cells were left out.

Sequenced sample: naive CD8+ T cells sorted from blood. The source is a man aged 18 to 35 in good health. The V call is TRBV27, the J call TRBJ2-6, with D unclear. Written as DNA, the CDR3 is TGTGCCAGCAGTTTTGGAGACTCTGGGGCCAACGTCCTGACTTTC. As protein: CASSFGDSGANVLTF.